The clone carrying this TCR beta chain has only a few counts. What it binds is not known. This sample is part of a study of graft-versus-host responses after intestinal transplantation. Background on the study: Each transplant was multivisceral, liver-intestinal, or isolated intestinal. Among the recipients, all got anti-thymocyte globulin induction and then tacrolimus and steroids for approximately 3 years. Study results and limitations: Recipient bone marrow held GvH clones, some seen earlier in ileum or blood. Declining HvG levels early post-transplant were linked to peak circulating GvH clone levels.

Germline values: CDR1 KGHSH, CDR2 LQKENI. This CDR3 is built from 16 residues. V lost 3 bases and J 5 bases, leaving 20 bases between the germline ends. Here immunoSEQ multiplex PCR was the method, and the copy in TCRdb shows in-frame clones only, minus some. The sample records 96,000 or so clones, roughly 92% being singletons. The origin of this receptor is a human donor who received an intestinal transplant. The chain uses TRBV18 and TRBJ2-7; TRBD2 might be the D (6 bases). Here the sequenced sample was unstimulated CD4+ T cells sorted from spleen or lymph node cells, taken before intestinal transplant. CDR3 nucleotides: TGTGCCAGCTCACCGAGAACTTCGGGAGTCATTAACGAGCAGTACTTC. It yields the protein CASSPRTSGVINEQYF.